These 6 T cell receptor beta chains came from one sample sequenced in a study of response to subunit inactivated influenza vaccine. From the RT-PCR reads, TCRdb called clonotypes with MiXCR, one entry per CDR3 protein. The sample records 150,000 to 200,000 distinct CDR3 sequences, around 9.9% being singletons. The starting material was non-naive T cells sorted from PBMCs, obtained more than 35 days after vaccination. The origin of the receptors is a man in his forties or fifties who received an inactivated influenza vaccine.

Concerning this clonotype itself: Compared with germline, one end of the junction differs, possibly owing to a read error. The chain links TRBV3-1 to TRBJ1-6; TRBD1 matches 7 bases. Germline lookup yields CDR1 LGHDT and CDR2 YNNKEL (reference sequence). The CDR3 runs to 14 residues. Written as DNA, the CDR3 is TGTGCCAGCAACCAAGGACAGGTTAATTCACCCCTCCACTTT. Amino acids: CASNQGQVNSPLHF. Full variable domain (remainder filled in from reference TRBV3-1 and TRBJ1-6): DTAVSQTPKYLVTQMGNDKSIKCEQNLGHDTMYWYKQDSKKFLKIMFSYNNKELIINETVPNRFSPKSPDKAHLNLHINSLELGDSAVYFCASNQGQVNSPLHFGNGTRLTVT.

This chain joins TRBV9 and TRBJ2-3, with D unclear. The V and J ends lost 4 bases and 5 bases respectively, with 17 bases between them. The CDR3 covers 15 residues. Germline V gives CDR1 SGDLS, CDR2 YYNGEE. The CDR3: CASSLSGVILDTQYF. In DNA form, the CDR3 reads TGTGCCAGCAGCCTAAGTGGAGTGATATTAGATACGCAGTATTTT.

This clonotype was counted ten times or more. The chain uses TRBV12-3 or TRBV12-4 and TRBJ2-4, with 8 bases identical to TRBD1. The CDR3 has 13 residues. J was trimmed by 8 bases and V by 6 bases; bases with no gene match: 6. Here the CDR3 DNA reads TGTGCCAGCAGGCGGACAGGGACTTACATTCAGTACTTC. This translates into CASRRTGTYIQYF.

The gene calls are TRBV28 and TRBJ2-2, with D perhaps matching TRBD2 (5 bases). Trimming stripped 7 bases from V and 0 bases from J, with 15 bases between. The CDR3 has 16 amino acids. CDR1 is MDHEN, CDR2 SYDVKM, per germline. The CDR3 DNA follows: TGTGCCAGCACTATTCTACGGGGAACGAACACCGGGGAGCTGTTTTTT. It encodes CASTILRGTNTGELFF.

Ten or more counts support this clonotype. V is TRBV20-1 and J is TRBJ2-3; weak D call: TRBD2 (6 bases). The V end was cut by 6 bases, the J end by 1 base, with 17 bases between. CDR1 and CDR2 from the germline V gene are DFQATT and SNEGSKA (reference sequence). This CDR3 region has 15 residues. The CDR3 loop is CSAPSAGEGTDTQYF. CDR3 in DNA: TGCAGTGCCCCTTCCGCTGGGGAGGGCACAGATACGCAGTATTTT.

This clonotype has a count of ten or more. The rearrangement joins TRBV12-3 or TRBV12-4 to TRBJ2-2; TRBD2 matches at 8 bases. The ends lost 6 bases at V and 4 bases at J; junction bases unmatched: 10. The CDR3 has 16 amino acids. The CDR3 DNA follows: TGTGCCAGCAGCCGAGACGCTAGCGGGCCCACCGGGGAGCTGTTTTTT. It is translated as CASSRDASGPTGELFF.